The rows below give T cell receptor beta chains drawn from one sample of a study of shared clonotypes between healthy human individuals. Some clones are missing from TCRdb's copy, which holds only in-frame ones; the method was immunoSEQ multiplex PCR. The sample has 500,000 or so clones; approximately 94% are singletons. The sequencing sample was made of naive CD4+ T cells sorted from blood. These receptor sequences come from a woman in her 30s in good health. CDR3s include the opening cysteine and the closing phenylalanine or tryptophan. The order of the fields is J gene, clone size, V gene, D gene, CDR3 DNA, CDR3 protein. D genes are given only for firm matches. Size is omitted from some rows. Given values are once, few, many or a class for expanded clones.

TRBJ1-5,NA,TRBV2,NA,TGTGCCAGCAGTGGAAGGGGAAATCAGCCCCAGCATTTT,CASSGRGNQPQHF
TRBJ2-1,once,TRBV4-1,TRBD2,TGCGCCAGCAGCCGACCAACCTTAGCGGGAGGATACAATGAGCAGTTCTTC,CASSRPTLAGGYNEQFF
TRBJ2-1,once,TRBV5-4,TRBD2,TGTGCCAGCAGCTCCCGGGGGGGGAATCTCTACAATGAGCAGTTCTTC,CASSSRGGNLYNEQFF
TRBJ1-2,NA,TRBV28,NA,TGTGCCAGCAGTTTGGACAGAGCCTATGGCTACACCTTC,CASSLDRAYGYTF
TRBJ2-1,NA,TRBV27,NA,TGTGCCAGCAGTCAGAGACAGGGGAGGGATGAGCAGTTCTTC,CASSQRQGRDEQFF
TRBJ1-5,once,TRBV7-8,NA,TGTGCCAGCAGCTTAGAACGTATTAACGGTTATCAGCCCCAGCATTTT,CASSLERINGYQPQHF
TRBJ1-1,NA,TRBV4-2,NA,TGTGCCAGCAGCGGGGCGGTTGGGGCGAACACTGAAGCTTTCTTT,CASSGAVGANTEAFF
TRBJ1-1,once,TRBV7-8,TRBD1,TGTGCCAGCAGCTTCTACCGGGACAGGGTGACTGAAGCTTTCTTT,CASSFYRDRVTEAFF
TRBJ2-4,NA,TRBV19,NA,TGTGCCAGTAGCGGTACTATAGCCAAAAACATTCAGTACTTC,CASSGTIAKNIQYF
TRBJ1-5,NA,TRBV7-7,NA,TGTGCCAGCAGCTTAGCCGGGCCCCAGCATTTT,CASSLAGPQHF
TRBJ2-6,NA,TRBV28,NA,TGTGCCAGCAGTTTTAGGCCAGGCCGCAGTGATGTTTCTGGGGCCAACGTCCTGACTTTC,CASSFRPGRSDVSGANVLTF
TRBJ1-1,once,TRBV5-1,NA,TGCGCCAGCAGCCGGGGCGGCGTGGATGAAGCTTTCTTT,CASSRGGVDEAFF
TRBJ2-7,NA,TRBV9,TRBD2,TGTGCCAGCAGCGCGCTAGCGGGTTCCTACGAGCAGTACTTC,CASSALAGSYEQYF
TRBJ1-5,once,TRBV6-1,NA,TGTGCCAGCAGTGGACGGATGGGCAGGGGCGACAATCAGCCCCAGCATTTT,CASSGRMGRGDNQPQHF
TRBJ1-3,NA,TRBV5-6,NA,TGTGCCAGCACCATTCAGGGTCGGCGATCTGGAAACACCATATATTTT,CASTIQGRRSGNTIYF
TRBJ1-1,NA,TRBV5-1,NA,TGCGCCAGCAGCAGGACCCGGACACCCGCCCGACAGAACACTGAAGCTTTCTTT,CASSRTRTPARQNTEAFF